This entry lists 11 T cell receptor beta chains sequenced from one sample in a study of blood T cell repertoires in COVID-19 (dated by TCRdb to 2018 to 2020). Preparation of the library involved the immunoSEQ multiplex PCR assay. TCRdb holds this immuneACCESS table with in-frame rearrangements only. Some clones are missing; in checked studies, unresolved V genes explain under half, and the rest has no known cause. The sample contains fewer than 650,000 clones, 85% to 90% of them found a single time. The ten most abundant clones make up about 8.2% of the sample. Sequenced sample: peripheral blood. The receptors originated from a woman between 50 and 59 years old with COVID-19, enrolled during active disease.

This clone was counted a few times. The CDR3: CASTARREQGAFYTF. DNA of the CDR3: TGTGCCAGCACCGCGAGAAGAGAACAGGGGGCCTTCTACACCTTC. The chain employs TRBV2 and TRBJ1-2; the match to TRBD1 covers 9 bases. The CDR3 has 15 residues. Losses at the gene ends were 7 bases for V and 10 bases for J; bases not matched to a gene: 16. Per germline, CDR1 SNHLY and CDR2 FYNNEI.

The chain recombines TRBV25-1 with TRBJ2-1, with 10 nucleotides matching TRBD1. V trimming: 5 bases; J trimming: 8 bases; junction bases outside the gene matches: 9. From germline, CDR1 is MGHDK and CDR2 SYGVNS. The CDR3 has 15 residues. The CDR3: CASSPVTGGIDEQFF. The DNA of the CDR3 is TGTGCCAGCAGTCCAGTGACAGGGGGCATCGATGAGCAGTTCTTC.

The chain combines TRBV10-3 with TRBJ2-3; 12 bases are a match to TRBD2. This CDR3 region has 14 residues. In germline, CDR1 is ENHRY, CDR2 SYGVKD. V lost 9 bases to trimming and J lost 6 bases; unmatched junction nucleotides: 7. DNA for the CDR3: TGTGCCATAGCTAGCGGGGGGGCCGGGGATACGCAGTATTTT. Residues: CAIASGGAGDTQYF.

J is TRBJ1-2 and V is TRBV6-2 or TRBV6-3; no clear D gene. CDR1 and CDR2 from the germline V gene are MNHEY and SVGEGT. CDR3 length: 13 residues. V gave up 4 bases and J gave up 4 bases, with 10 bases separating them. The CDR3 nucleotides are TGTGCCAGCAGTTCCTTGAACACCTATGGCTACACCTTC. It encodes CASSSLNTYGYTF.

This clone has only one observation. The chain links TRBV6-6 to TRBJ2-2; 9 nucleotides line up with TRBD1. The germline gives CDR1 MNHNY, CDR2 SVGAGI (reference sequence). The CDR3 loop spans 16 amino acids. V was clipped by 6 bases and J by 5 bases; unmatched bases: 10. The CDR3 spells CASSSPTGGGTGELFF. CDR3 sequence (DNA): TGTGCCAGCAGCTCCCCTACAGGGGGCGGAACCGGGGAGCTGTTTTTT.

V is TRBV5-3 and J is TRBJ2-5, with a weak D call TRBD1 (5 bases). TRBV5-3 is placed among ORFs of uncertain function. This CDR3 has 14 residues. The V and J ends lost 0 bases and 2 bases respectively, with 8 bases between them. Written as DNA, the CDR3 is TGTGCCAGAAGCTTGGACAGGCGACAAGAGACCCAGTACTTC. Residues: CARSLDRRQETQYF.

The rearrangement joins TRBV27 to TRBJ2-6; a possible D gene is TRBD1 (5 bases). The germline gives CDR1 MNHEY, CDR2 SMNVEV (reference sequence). V was pared by 3 bases and J by 2 bases, with 11 bases between. The CDR3 length is 16 residues. CDR3 loop: CASSFQGDAGANVLTF. The DNA of the CDR3 is TGTGCCAGCAGTTTTCAAGGGGATGCTGGGGCCAACGTCCTGACTTTC.

This chain joins TRBV24-1 and TRBJ1-2; 7 bases are a match to TRBD1. Germline V gives CDR1 KGHDR, CDR2 SFDVKD. After removal of 4 bases from V and 0 bases from J, the junction contained 7 bases not matched to a gene. The CDR3 runs to 16 residues. In nucleotides, the CDR3 is TGTGCCACCAGTGACAGTACAGGGGTGGCTAACTATGGCTACACCTTC. This sequence encodes CATSDSTGVANYGYTF.

The chain uses TRBV30 and TRBJ2-2; 11 bases fit TRBD2. The germline gives CDR1 GTSNPN, CDR2 SVGIG (reference sequence). V was clipped by 3 bases and J by 7 bases; unmatched bases: 7. This CDR3 has 15 amino acids. CDR3 residues: CAWRIAGGPVGELFF. The CDR3 DNA reads TGTGCCTGGAGGATAGCGGGGGGGCCTGTCGGGGAGCTGTTTTTT.

The rearrangement links TRBV6-5 to TRBJ2-5, with a possible D match to TRBD1 (7 bases). The CDR3 contains 14 residues. Trimming stripped 6 bases from V and 5 bases from J, with 16 bases between. CDR1 and CDR2 (germline): MNHEY, SVGAGI. For the CDR3, the DNA is TGTGCCAGCAGCCCAGGGGGGCTCCGGGAGACCCAGTACTTC. Encoded protein: CASSPGGLRETQYF.

The rearrangement links TRBV11-3 to TRBJ2-1; no reliable D call. Germline loops: CDR1 SGHNT, CDR2 YENEEA. The V gene lost 0 bases and the J gene lost 9 bases, with 9 bases spanning the gap. The CDR3 extends over 13 amino acids. Here the CDR3 DNA reads TGTGCCAGCAGCTTAGACAGGATAGGTGAGCAGTTCTTC. This translates into CASSLDRIGEQFF.